The clone carrying this T cell receptor (beta chain) has only a few counts. A TCRbeta library incorporating unique molecular identifiers was prepared. TCRdb re-derived calls from the PCR reads in MiXCR, one entry per CDR3 protein. The table shows 400,000 to 500,000 distinct CDR3 sequences, with approximately 11% occurring only once. The data were taken from a study of T-cell reconstitution after alpha-beta-depleted transplantation in children. Trimming took off 3 bases at V and 8 bases at J, with 13 bases between the two ends. The CDR3 has 12 amino acids. The germline gives CDR1 DFQATT, CDR2 SNEGSKA (reference sequence).

The chain links TRBV20-1 to TRBJ1-1, with D perhaps TRBD1 (5 bases). The sequence was obtained from a human donor who donated a stem cell graft to a child with acute myeloid leukemia. The source material was PBMCs from the stem cell graft donor, sampled from the stem cell graft. The CDR3 bases are TGCAGTGCTAGCCCAGGGAGTGAGGAAGCTTTCTTT. This codes for CSASPGSEEAFF.